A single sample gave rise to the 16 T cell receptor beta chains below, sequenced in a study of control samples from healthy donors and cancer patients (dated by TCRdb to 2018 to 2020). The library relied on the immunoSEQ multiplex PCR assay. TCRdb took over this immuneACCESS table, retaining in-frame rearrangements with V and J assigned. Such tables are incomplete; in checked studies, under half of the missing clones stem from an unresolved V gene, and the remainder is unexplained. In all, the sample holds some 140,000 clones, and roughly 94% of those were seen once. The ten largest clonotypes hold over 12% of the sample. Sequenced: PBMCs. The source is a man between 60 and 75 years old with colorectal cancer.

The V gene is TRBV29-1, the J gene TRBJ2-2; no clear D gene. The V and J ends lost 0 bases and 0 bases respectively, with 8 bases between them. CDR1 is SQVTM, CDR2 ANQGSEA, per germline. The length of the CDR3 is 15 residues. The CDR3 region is CSVEEGQTNTGELFF. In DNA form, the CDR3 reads TGCAGCGTTGAAGAAGGTCAGACGAACACCGGGGAGCTGTTTTTT.

The CDR3 reads CASSPLAAPNTGELFF. CDR3 DNA sequence: TGTGCCAGCAGCCCGCTAGCGGCACCGAACACCGGGGAGCTGTTTTTT. The rearrangement uses TRBV7-2 and TRBJ2-2, with 7 bases identical to TRBD2. The germline V gene has CDR1 SGHTA and CDR2 FQGNSA. The CDR3 runs 16 residues. Losses at the gene ends were 5 bases for V and 0 bases for J; bases not matched to a gene: 6.

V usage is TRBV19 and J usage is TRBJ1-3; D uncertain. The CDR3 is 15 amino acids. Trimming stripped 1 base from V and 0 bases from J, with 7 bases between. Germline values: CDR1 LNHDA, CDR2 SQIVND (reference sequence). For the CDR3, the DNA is TGTGCCAGTAGTATAGTTGGCTTCTCTGGAAACACCATATATTTT. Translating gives CASSIVGFSGNTIYF.

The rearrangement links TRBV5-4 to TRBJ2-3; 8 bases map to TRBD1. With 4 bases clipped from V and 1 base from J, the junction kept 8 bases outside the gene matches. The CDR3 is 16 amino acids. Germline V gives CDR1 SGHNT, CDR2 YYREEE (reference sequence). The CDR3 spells CASSQPPGQGTDTQYF. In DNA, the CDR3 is TGTGCCAGCAGCCAACCCCCGGGACAGGGCACAGATACGCAGTATTTT.

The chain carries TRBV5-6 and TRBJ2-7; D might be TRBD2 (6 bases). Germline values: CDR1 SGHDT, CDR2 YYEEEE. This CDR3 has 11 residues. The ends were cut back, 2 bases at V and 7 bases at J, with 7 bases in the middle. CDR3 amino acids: CASSFGGEQYF. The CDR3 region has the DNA TGTGCCAGCAGCTTTGGGGGGGAGCAGTACTTC.

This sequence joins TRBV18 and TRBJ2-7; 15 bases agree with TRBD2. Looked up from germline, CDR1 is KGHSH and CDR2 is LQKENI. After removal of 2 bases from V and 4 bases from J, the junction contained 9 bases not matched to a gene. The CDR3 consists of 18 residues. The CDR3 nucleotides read TGTGCCAGCTCACCAAGAGGACTAGCGGGGGGGCAGATATACGAGCAGTACTTC. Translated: CASSPRGLAGGQIYEQYF.

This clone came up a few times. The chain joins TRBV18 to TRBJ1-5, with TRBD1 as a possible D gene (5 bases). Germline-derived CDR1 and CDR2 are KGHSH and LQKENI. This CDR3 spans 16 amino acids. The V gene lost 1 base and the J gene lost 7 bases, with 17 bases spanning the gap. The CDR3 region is CASSPQNGGVRQPQHF. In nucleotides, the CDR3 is TGTGCCAGCTCACCACAGAACGGGGGGGTGAGGCAGCCCCAGCATTTT.

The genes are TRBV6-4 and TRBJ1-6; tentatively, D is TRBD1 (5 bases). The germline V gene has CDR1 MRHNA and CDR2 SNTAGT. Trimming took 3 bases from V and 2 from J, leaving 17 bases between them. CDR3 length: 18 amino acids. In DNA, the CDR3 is TGTGCCAGCAGTGAAGAGGGTAGGGGAACTGCCTATAATTCACCCCTCCACTTT. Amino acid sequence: CASSEEGRGTAYNSPLHF.

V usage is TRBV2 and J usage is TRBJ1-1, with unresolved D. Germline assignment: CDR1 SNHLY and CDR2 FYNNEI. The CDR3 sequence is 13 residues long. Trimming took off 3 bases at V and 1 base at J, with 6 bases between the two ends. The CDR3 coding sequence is TGTGCCAGCAGTGACACCGAGAACACTGAAGCTTTCTTT. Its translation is CASSDTENTEAFF.

CDR3 DNA: TGTGCCAGCAGCTTAGGTCGCGTCTACGAGCAGTACTTC. Protein sequence: CASSLGRVYEQYF. The rearrangement uses TRBV7-2 and TRBJ2-7; unclear D gene. The CDR3 is 13 residues long. Germline lookup yields CDR1 SGHTA and CDR2 FQGNSA. V dropped 1 base and J dropped 3 bases, with 7 bases sitting between them.

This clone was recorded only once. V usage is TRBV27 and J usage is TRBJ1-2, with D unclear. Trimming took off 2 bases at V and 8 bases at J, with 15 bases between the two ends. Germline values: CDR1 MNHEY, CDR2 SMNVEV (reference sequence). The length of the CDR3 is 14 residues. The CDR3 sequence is CASSLDGDSDGYTF. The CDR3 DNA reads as TGTGCCAGCAGTTTAGATGGGGATTCGGACGGCTACACCTTC.

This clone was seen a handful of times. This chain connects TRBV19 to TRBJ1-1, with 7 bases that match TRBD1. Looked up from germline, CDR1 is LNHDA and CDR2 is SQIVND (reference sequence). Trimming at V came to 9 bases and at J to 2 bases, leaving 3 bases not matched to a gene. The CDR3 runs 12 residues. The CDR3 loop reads CASRGFNTEAFF. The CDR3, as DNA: TGTGCCAGCAGGGGGTTTAACACTGAAGCTTTCTTT. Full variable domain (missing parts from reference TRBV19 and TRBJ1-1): DGGITQSPKYLFRKEGQNVTLSCEQNLNHDAMYWYRQDPGQGLRLIYYSQIVNDFQKGDIAEGYSVSREKKESFPLTVTSAQKNPTAFYLCASRGFNTEAFFGQGTRLTVV.

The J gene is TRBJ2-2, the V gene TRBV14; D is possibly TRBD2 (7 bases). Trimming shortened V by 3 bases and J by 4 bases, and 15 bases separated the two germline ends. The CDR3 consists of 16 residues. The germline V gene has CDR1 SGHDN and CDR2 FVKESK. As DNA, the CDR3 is TGTGCCAGCAGCCATTCGATCGGGGGGCTCACCGGGGAGCTGTTTTTT. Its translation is CASSHSIGGLTGELFF. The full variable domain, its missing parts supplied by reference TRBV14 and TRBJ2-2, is EAGVTQFPSHSVIEKGQTVTLRCDPISGHDNLYWYRRVMGKEIKFLLHFVKESKQDESGMPNNRFLAERTGGTYSTLKVQPAELEDSGVYFCASSHSIGGLTGELFFGEGSRLTVL.

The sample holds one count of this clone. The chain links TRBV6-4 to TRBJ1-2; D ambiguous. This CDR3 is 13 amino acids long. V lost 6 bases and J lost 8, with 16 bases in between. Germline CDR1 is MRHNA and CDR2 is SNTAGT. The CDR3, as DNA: TGTGCCAGCAGACAGTCCCTGGCGGGGGGCTACACCTTC. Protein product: CASRQSLAGGYTF.

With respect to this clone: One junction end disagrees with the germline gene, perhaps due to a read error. The CDR3: CATSGPGHLSNNEQFF. The CDR3 DNA is TGTGCCACCAGTGGACCGGGACACCTCTCCAACAATGAGCAGTTCTTC. J is TRBJ2-1 and V is TRBV24-1; possible D gene TRBD1, 6 bases. Germline CDR1 is KGHDR and CDR2 is SFDVKD. CDR3 size: 16 residues.

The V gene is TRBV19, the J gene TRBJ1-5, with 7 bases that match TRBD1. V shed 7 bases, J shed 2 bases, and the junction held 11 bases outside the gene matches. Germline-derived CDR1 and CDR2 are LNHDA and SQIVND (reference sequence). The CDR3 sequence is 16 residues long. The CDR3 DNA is TGTGCCAGTACCTCAAACAAAGGACAGGGCAATCAGCCCCAGCATTTT. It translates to CASTSNKGQGNQPQHF. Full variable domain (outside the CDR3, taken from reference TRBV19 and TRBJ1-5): DGGITQSPKYLFRKEGQNVTLSCEQNLNHDAMYWYRQDPGQGLRLIYYSQIVNDFQKGDIAEGYSVSREKKESFPLTVTSAQKNPTAFYLCASTSNKGQGNQPQHFGDGTRLSIL.